In this sample, the clone carrying this T cell receptor (beta chain) turned up many times. Its antigen is unidentified. This specimen belongs to a study of T cell repertoires in cytomegalovirus infection. Germline V gene lookup returns CDR1 MNHNS and CDR2 SASEGT. V dropped 6 bases and J dropped 5; count of bases not matched to a gene: 6. The CDR3 extends over 15 amino acids. TCRdb re-derived calls from the reads in MiXCR, one entry per CDR3 protein. The profile shows roughly 990,000 distinct CDR3 sequences, around 30% of them singletons. This sequence was found in a human donor in good health (CMV status not recorded). Some clones in this sample may be carry-over from other donors' samples. Sequencing was performed on cultured CD8+ T cells from PBMCs, taken from culture after CMV antigen stimulation. The J gene is TRBJ2-3, the V gene TRBV6-1; 12 bases map to TRBD2. This CDR3 reads CASSQLAGGQDTQYF. Here the CDR3 DNA reads TGTGCCAGCAGCCAACTAGCGGGGGGTCAAGATACGCAGTATTTT.